One sample yielded the 10 T cell receptor beta chains listed below, sequenced in a study of identifying expanded T cells in peripheral blood. Using immunoSEQ multiplex PCR, the repertoire was profiled, and TCRdb retains in-frame clones only, with some absent. In the table there are tens of thousands of clones, 84% of which are singletons. The specimen was blood. These receptors were obtained from a person aged 18-70 years in good health.

This chain uses TRBV14 with TRBJ2-7; D gene unclear. Germline-derived CDR1 and CDR2 are SGHDN and FVKESK. The CDR3 is 13 amino acids. Trimming took off 1 base at V and 2 bases at J, with 6 bases between the two ends. CDR3 loop: CASSQAITYEQYF. The DNA of the CDR3 is TGTGCCAGCAGCCAAGCGATCACCTACGAGCAGTACTTC. Together with reference TRBV14 and TRBJ2-7, the CDR3 gives the full variable domain: EAGVTQFPSHSVIEKGQTVTLRCDPISGHDNLYWYRRVMGKEIKFLLHFVKESKQDESGMPNNRFLAERTGGTYSTLKVQPAELEDSGVYFCASSQAITYEQYFGPGTRLTVT.

The chain joins TRBV15 to TRBJ2-1, with 9 bases lining up with TRBD2. The CDR3 is made up of 16 amino acids. The germline gives CDR1 LNHNV, CDR2 YYDKDF (reference sequence). Trimming took 0 bases from V and 9 from J; bases not matched to a gene: 9. The CDR3 is CATSRDRAGGGVEQFF. CDR3 DNA sequence: TGTGCCACCAGCAGAGATCGGGCGGGAGGGGGAGTTGAGCAGTTCTTC.

This clone was counted between two and nine times. The chain links TRBV25-1 to TRBJ1-4; 7 bases match TRBD1. Trimming took 3 bases from V and 1 from J; bases not matched to a gene: 8. The germline CDR1 and CDR2 sequences are MGHDK and SYGVNS. The CDR3 covers 17 residues. In DNA, the CDR3 is TGTGCCAGCAGTGATTCGCTCACAGGGGTAACTAATGAAAAACTGTTTTTT. Residues: CASSDSLTGVTNEKLFF. Filled out from reference TRBV25-1 and TRBJ1-4, the complete variable domain reads EADIYQTPRYLVIGTGKKITLECSQTMGHDKMYWYQQDPGMELHLIHYSYGVNSTEKGDLSSESTVSRIRTEHFPLTLESARPSHTSQYLCASSDSLTGVTNEKLFFGSGTQLSVL.

The chain joins TRBV4-1 to TRBJ2-7; tentative D call: TRBD2 (6 bases). The V and J ends lost 4 bases and 3 bases respectively, with 28 bases between them. The V gene's germline CDR1 is MGHRA and CDR2 YSYEKL. The CDR3 sequence is 19 residues long. DNA of the CDR3: TGCGCCAGCAGCCGAGGACCCCTAATATTGCGGGGCGGCATCTACGAGCAGTACTTC. It encodes CASSRGPLILRGGIYEQYF.

J is TRBJ2-7 and V is TRBV7-3; 7 nucleotides match TRBD2. Per the germline V gene, CDR1 is SGHTA and CDR2 is FQGTGA. This CDR3 comprises 18 residues. The trim removed 5 bases at V and 0 bases at J, leaving 16 bases unmatched. The CDR3 spells CASSPPGTMVPNSYEQYF. The CDR3 nucleotides are TGTGCCAGCAGCCCTCCTGGGACTATGGTGCCTAACTCCTACGAGCAGTACTTC.

The chain uses TRBV5-1 and TRBJ2-3; 9 bases are shared with TRBD2. CDR3 length equals 15 residues. Germline assignment: CDR1 SGHRS and CDR2 YFSETQ. Unmatched junction bases numbered 8, after V lost 1 base and J lost 8 bases. The CDR3 here is CASSLNSGSGGTQYF. The CDR3 DNA is TGCGCCAGCAGCTTGAATAGCGGGAGTGGGGGTACGCAGTATTTT.

The CDR3 nucleotides read TGTGCCAGCGGACCCGGGACAGCGGATCAGCCCCAGCATTTT. This encodes CASGPGTADQPQHF. The rearrangement joins TRBV28 to TRBJ1-5; 7 positions match TRBD1. From germline, CDR1 is MDHEN and CDR2 SYDVKM. There are 14 residues in the CDR3. The V segment lost 8 bases and the J segment 5 bases; nucleotides outside the gene matches: 9.

This clone occurred once. The rearrangement links TRBV19 to TRBJ1-5; 7 bases line up with TRBD1. In germline, CDR1 is LNHDA, CDR2 SQIVND (reference sequence). J gave up 9 bases and V 5 bases, and 13 bases lay outside the gene matches. CDR3 length: 15 residues. The CDR3 loop is CASSFRTGQGGPQHF. As DNA, the CDR3 is TGTGCCAGTAGTTTCCGGACAGGTCAAGGGGGGCCCCAGCATTTT.

The chain combines TRBV28 with TRBJ1-5; D unclear. This CDR3 spans 16 amino acids. Trimming removed 5 bases from V and 2 bases from J, with 16 bases in between. The germline V gene has CDR1 MDHEN and CDR2 SYDVKM. CDR3 nucleotides: TGTGCCAGCAGTCTGACAAGATCGTCCCGCAATCAGCCCCAGCATTTT. Its translation: CASSLTRSSRNQPQHF.

The rearrangement links TRBV7-9 to TRBJ1-2, with D uncertain. This CDR3 region has 13 residues. Trimming took off 1 base at V and 4 bases at J, with 7 bases between the two ends. Germline values: CDR1 SEHNR, CDR2 FQNEAQ (reference sequence). CDR3: CASSLESIYGYTF. The CDR3, as DNA: TGTGCCAGCAGCTTAGAGAGTATCTATGGCTACACCTTC.